The rows below give T cell receptor beta chains drawn from one sample of a study of blood T cell repertoires in COVID-19. Some clones are missing from TCRdb's copy, which holds only in-frame ones; the method was immunoSEQ multiplex PCR. The sample includes about 170,000 clones, about nine tenths of them seen just once. Input material: peripheral blood. All receptors derive from a man between 18 and 35 years old with COVID-19, enrolled during active disease. The CDR3 runs from the conserved cysteine through the conserved F or W. Each record gives: CDR3 DNA, CDR3 protein, J gene, D gene, CDR3 length, V gene. A D gene is named only where the DNA matches it firmly.

CDR3 DNA: TGCAGCGTTGAGGGGCCGAGCGGGAGAAGCGCCTACGAGCAGTACTTC
CDR3 protein: CSVEGPSGRSAYEQYF
J gene: TRBJ2-7
D gene: TRBD2
CDR3 length: 16
V gene: TRBV29-1

CDR3 DNA: TGTGCCAGCAATGGGGGCCCAATCTACGAGCAGTACTTC
CDR3 protein: CASNGGPIYEQYF
J gene: TRBJ2-7
D gene: .
CDR3 length: 13
V gene: TRBV28

CDR3 DNA: TGTGCCACCAGTGCAGGGAATCAGCCCCAGCATTTT
CDR3 protein: CATSAGNQPQHF
J gene: TRBJ1-5
D gene: .
CDR3 length: 12
V gene: TRBV24-1

CDR3 DNA: TGTGCCAGCAGCCTGACTAGCGGGAGGGCCAATGAGCAGTTCTTC
CDR3 protein: CASSLTSGRANEQFF
J gene: TRBJ2-1
D gene: TRBD2
CDR3 length: 15
V gene: TRBV9

CDR3 DNA: TGTGCCAGCAGTCCCGACAGGGGAACCAATCAGCCCCAGCATTTT
CDR3 protein: CASSPDRGTNQPQHF
J gene: TRBJ1-5
D gene: TRBD1
CDR3 length: 15
V gene: TRBV6-2/TRBV6-3

CDR3 DNA: TGTGCCAGCAGCCAAGATCTACTGAACACTGAAGCTTTCTTT
CDR3 protein: CASSQDLLNTEAFF
J gene: TRBJ1-1
D gene: .
CDR3 length: 14
V gene: TRBV3-1/TRBV3-2

CDR3 DNA: TGTGCCAGTAGTATTCTAGCGGGAGTAACCGGGGAGCTGTTTTTT
CDR3 protein: CASSILAGVTGELFF
J gene: TRBJ2-2
D gene: TRBD2
CDR3 length: 15
V gene: TRBV27

CDR3 DNA: TGTGCCAGCAGTTACAATCCGATGGCCTATGGCTACACCTTC
CDR3 protein: CASSYNPMAYGYTF
J gene: TRBJ1-2
D gene: .
CDR3 length: 14
V gene: TRBV6-2/TRBV6-3

CDR3 DNA: TGTGCCAGCAGTTTAGTGGGTGGGGGCGCTCAGCCCCAGCATTTT
CDR3 protein: CASSLVGGGAQPQHF
J gene: TRBJ1-5
D gene: .
CDR3 length: 15
V gene: TRBV28

CDR3 DNA: TGCGCCAGCAGCTTGCCTAGCGGGAGCTCCTACAATGAGCAGTTCTTC
CDR3 protein: CASSLPSGSSYNEQFF
J gene: TRBJ2-1
D gene: TRBD2
CDR3 length: 16
V gene: TRBV5-1

CDR3 DNA: TGTGCCAGGAGGGCCCCGGACCTACCCTTAGAGCAGTACTTC
CDR3 protein: CARRAPDLPLEQYF
J gene: TRBJ2-7
D gene: .
CDR3 length: 14
V gene: TRBV21-1